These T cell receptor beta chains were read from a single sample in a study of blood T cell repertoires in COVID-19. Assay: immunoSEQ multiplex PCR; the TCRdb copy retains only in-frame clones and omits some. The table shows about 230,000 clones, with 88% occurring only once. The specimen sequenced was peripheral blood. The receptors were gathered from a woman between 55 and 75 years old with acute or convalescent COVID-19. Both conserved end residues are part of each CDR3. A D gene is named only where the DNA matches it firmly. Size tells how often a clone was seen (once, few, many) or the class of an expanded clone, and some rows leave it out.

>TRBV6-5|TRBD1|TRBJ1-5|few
CASRRDREGGQPQHF
TGTGCCAGCAGAAGGGACAGGGAGGGAGGACAGCCCCAGCATTTT
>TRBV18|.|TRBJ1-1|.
CASSPTGSTEAFF
TGTGCCAGCTCACCTACAGGGAGCACTGAAGCTTTCTTT
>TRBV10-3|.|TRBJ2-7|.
CAISENPGPTYEQYF
TGTGCCATCAGTGAGAATCCAGGGCCCACCTACGAGCAGTACTTC
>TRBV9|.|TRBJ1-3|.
CASSVATGNTIYF
TGTGCCAGCAGCGTAGCTACGGGAAACACCATATATTTT
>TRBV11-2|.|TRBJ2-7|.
CASSPSGAEQYF
TGTGCCAGCAGCCCGTCGGGAGCAGAGCAGTACTTC
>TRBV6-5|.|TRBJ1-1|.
CASSYSRGGEAFF
TGTGCCAGCAGTTACTCGAGAGGTGGTGAAGCTTTCTTT
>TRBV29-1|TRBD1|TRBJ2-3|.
CSVGGPRDRATDTQYF
TGCAGCGTTGGGGGTCCCCGGGACAGGGCCACAGATACGCAGTATTTT
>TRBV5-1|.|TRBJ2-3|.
CASSLGATTDTQYF
TGCGCCAGCAGCTTGGGGGCCACCACAGATACGCAGTATTTT
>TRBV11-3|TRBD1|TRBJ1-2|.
CASSLAQGYGYTF
TGTGCCAGCAGCTTAGCACAGGGGTATGGCTACACCTTC
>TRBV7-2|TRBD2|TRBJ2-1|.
CASSPMRGASSYNEQFF
TGTGCCAGCAGCCCTATGCGGGGGGCCAGCTCCTACAATGAGCAGTTCTTC
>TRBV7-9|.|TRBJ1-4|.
CASSFYVEKLFF
TGTGCCAGCAGCTTTTATGTGGAAAAACTGTTTTTT
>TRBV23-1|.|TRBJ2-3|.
CAIWGGPDTQYF
TGCGCCATATGGGGAGGACCAGATACGCAGTATTTT
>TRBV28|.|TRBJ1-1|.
CAHGGGDSMNTEAFF
TGTGCCCACGGCGGGGGGGACTCCATGAACACTGAAGCTTTCTTT
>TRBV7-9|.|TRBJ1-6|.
CASSKGYSYNSPLHF
TGTGCCAGCAGCAAGGGGTACTCCTATAATTCACCCCTCCACTTT
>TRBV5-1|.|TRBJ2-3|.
CASSFTTDTQYF
TGCGCCAGCAGCTTTACTACCGATACGCAGTATTTT
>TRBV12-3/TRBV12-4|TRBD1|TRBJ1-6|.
CASSPGQGRALHF
TGTGCCAGCAGTCCTGGACAGGGTAGGGCCCTCCACTTT
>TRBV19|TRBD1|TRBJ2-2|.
CASSPWGTGSRTGELFF
TGTGCCAGTAGCCCCTGGGGGACAGGGTCCCGCACCGGGGAGCTGTTTTTT
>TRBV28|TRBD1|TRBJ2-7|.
CASSFGQGAREQYF
TGTGCCAGCAGTTTCGGACAGGGGGCGCGGGAGCAGTACTTC
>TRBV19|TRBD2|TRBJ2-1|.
CASSRGLAGETNEQFF
TGTGCCAGTAGTAGGGGACTAGCGGGGGAGACCAATGAGCAGTTCTTC
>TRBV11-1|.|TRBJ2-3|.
CASSSFSGRRTDTQYF
TGTGCCAGCAGCTCTTTCTCGGGTCGCCGCACAGATACGCAGTATTTT
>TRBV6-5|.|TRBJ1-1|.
CASSYSFALLNTEAFF
TGTGCCAGCAGTTACTCCTTCGCCCTATTGAACACTGAAGCTTTCTTT
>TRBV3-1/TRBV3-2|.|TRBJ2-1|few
CASSRFEGEQFF
TGTGCCAGCAGCCGGTTTGAGGGTGAGCAGTTCTTC
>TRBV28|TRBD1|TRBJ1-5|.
CASRSQGGQPQHF
TGTGCCAGCAGGTCACAGGGGGGTCAGCCCCAGCATTTT
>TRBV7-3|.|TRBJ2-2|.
CASRPHGGVNTGELFF
TGTGCCAGCAGGCCCCACGGGGGAGTCAACACCGGGGAGCTGTTTTTT
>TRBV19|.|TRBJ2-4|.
CASMALAKNIQYF
TGTGCCAGTATGGCTTTAGCCAAAAACATTCAGTACTTC
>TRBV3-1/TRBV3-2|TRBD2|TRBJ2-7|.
CASSQTRLAAYPVSRSYEQYF
TGTGCCAGCAGCCAAACGCGACTAGCCGCTTACCCCGTCTCCCGCTCCTACGAGCAGTACTTC
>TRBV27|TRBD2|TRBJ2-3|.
CASSFGLAGLWDTQYF
TGTGCCAGCAGTTTCGGACTAGCGGGGCTTTGGGATACGCAGTATTTT
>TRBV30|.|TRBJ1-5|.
CAWARDLNQPQHF
TGTGCCTGGGCCAGGGACTTGAATCAGCCCCAGCATTTT
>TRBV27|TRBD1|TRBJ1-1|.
CASSLLTGGTEAFF
TGTGCCAGCAGTTTACTCACAGGGGGCACTGAAGCTTTCTTT
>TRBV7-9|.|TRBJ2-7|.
CASSLAAVYEQYF
TGTGCCAGCAGCTTAGCGGCGGTCTACGAGCAGTACTTC
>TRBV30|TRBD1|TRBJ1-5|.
CAWNQGQLNQPQHF
TGTGCCTGGAACCAGGGACAGCTCAATCAGCCCCAGCATTTT
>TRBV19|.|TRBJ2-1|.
CASSIYIASGNEQFF
TGTGCCAGTAGTATTTATATAGCGTCGGGCAATGAGCAGTTCTTC
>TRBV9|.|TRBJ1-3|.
CASSVGSGHSGNTIYF
TGTGCCAGCAGCGTAGGTTCAGGACACTCTGGAAACACCATATATTTT
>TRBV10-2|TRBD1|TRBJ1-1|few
CASSEFTRGRVTEAFF
TGCGCCAGCAGTGAGTTCACCAGGGGGCGCGTCACTGAAGCTTTCTTT
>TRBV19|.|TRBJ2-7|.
CASSSSGRKSYEQYF
TGTGCCAGTAGTAGTAGCGGTAGAAAATCCTACGAGCAGTACTTC
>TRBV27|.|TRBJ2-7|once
CASSFLGEQYF
TGTGCCAGCAGTTTCCTCGGCGAGCAGTACTTC
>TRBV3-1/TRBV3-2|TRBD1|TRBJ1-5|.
CASSQSGQGFINQPQHF
TGTGCCAGCAGCCAGTCCGGACAGGGTTTTATCAATCAGCCCCAGCATTTT
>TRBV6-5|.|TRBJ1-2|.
CASSYSGANYGYTF
TGTGCCAGCAGTTACTCGGGAGCTAACTATGGCTACACCTTC
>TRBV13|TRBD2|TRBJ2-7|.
CASSSGLAGDEQYF
TGTGCCAGCAGCTCGGGACTAGCGGGAGACGAGCAGTACTTC
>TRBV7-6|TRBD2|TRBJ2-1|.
CASSLGGSGGQEQFF
TGTGCCAGCAGCCTCGGGGGTAGCGGGGGGCAAGAGCAGTTCTTC
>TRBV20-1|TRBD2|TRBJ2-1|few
CSASRPSGSYNEQFF
TGCAGTGCTAGTCGGCCTAGCGGTTCCTACAATGAGCAGTTCTTC
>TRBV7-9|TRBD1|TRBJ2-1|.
CASSLGTGVEGEQFF
TGTGCCAGCAGCTTAGGGACAGGGGTGGAGGGTGAGCAGTTCTTC
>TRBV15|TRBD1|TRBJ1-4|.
CATSGDRGATNEKLFF
TGTGCCACCAGCGGGGACAGGGGAGCGACTAATGAAAAACTGTTTTTT
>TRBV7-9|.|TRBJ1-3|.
CASSRQTQSSGNTIYF
TGTGCCAGCAGCCGACAGACACAGAGCTCTGGAAACACCATATATTTT
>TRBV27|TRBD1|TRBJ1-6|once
CASRRDSSSNSPLHF
TGTGCCAGCAGACGGGACAGCTCGTCTAATTCACCCCTCCACTTT
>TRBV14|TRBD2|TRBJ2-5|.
CASSLTPGGRARETQYF
TGTGCCAGCAGCCTGACTCCTGGCGGGAGGGCCAGAGAGACCCAGTACTTC